This T cell receptor beta chain was retrieved from a study of identical twins. Study-level points and caveats: Excess sharing by twins proved weaker in beta out-of-frame sequences.

A single record per CDR3 protein comes from TCRdb applying MiXCR to the 5' RACE reads. The data contain around 550,000 distinct CDR3 sequences, roughly 15% of them seen just once; the ten biggest clones take up around 0.4%. This clonotype was found a few times. The antigen remains undetermined. V was pared by 0 bases and J by 2 bases, with 6 bases between. Germline CDR1 SEHNR, CDR2 FQNEAQ (reference sequence). CDR3 size: 14 residues. These data also formed part of another study, on yellow fever vaccine responses in identical twins.

The sequencing input was CD4+ T cells sorted from blood. This chain links TRBV7-9 with TRBJ2-3, with no clear D. The source is a woman aged 18-29 years in good health. CDR3 residues: CASSLALVTDTQYF. The CDR3 DNA is TGTGCCAGCAGCTTAGCCTTAGTCACAGATACGCAGTATTTT.